These T cell receptor beta chains were read from a single sample in a study of cytomegalovirus exposure and HLA in healthy donors. Measured with immunoSEQ multiplex PCR; TCRdb has only the in-frame clones, and not every one. This sample yields around 130,000 clones, of which 70% to 85% are seen a single time; less than 2% belongs to the top ten. Sequenced input: PBMCs. These receptors were taken from a middle-aged man in good health and CMV-seronegative. The CDR3 runs from the conserved cysteine through the conserved F or W. D genes are given only for firm matches. Expanded clones are given a class, and other clones once, few, many or no size at all.

length	size	J	D	V	CDR3	DNA
15	once	TRBJ2-7	TRBD2	TRBV4-1	CASSQKIAGRYEQYF	TGCGCCAGCAGCCAAAAAATAGCGGGCCGCTACGAGCAGTACTTC
13	NA	TRBJ2-7	NA	TRBV25-1	CASSEYRRYEQYF	TGTGCCAGCAGTGAATATCGGAGATACGAGCAGTACTTC
17	few	TRBJ2-2	NA	TRBV28	CASSRPLGGEETGELFF	TGTGCCAGCAGCCGCCCCCTCGGTGGCGAGGAGACCGGGGAGCTGTTTTTT
19	NA	TRBJ2-2	TRBD2	TRBV9	CASSTLGLAGGSYTGELFF	TGTGCCAGCAGCACTCTCGGACTAGCGGGGGGGAGTTACACCGGGGAGCTGTTTTTT
15	NA	TRBJ2-7	NA	TRBV6-1	CASSEERTPYPEQYF	TGTGCCAGCAGTGAAGAAAGGACACCTTACCCCGAGCAGTACTTC
17	few	TRBJ2-2	TRBD2	TRBV6-1	CASSEAPSGGAYGELFF	TGTGCCAGCAGTGAAGCGCCTAGCGGGGGGGCGTACGGGGAGCTGTTTTTT
15	NA	TRBJ2-3	TRBD2	TRBV5-6	CASSRGASGTDTQYF	TGTGCCAGCAGTCGGGGGGCTAGCGGGACAGATACGCAGTATTTT
13	NA	TRBJ2-1	NA	TRBV7-9	CASSLASGNEQFF	TGTGCCAGCAGCTTAGCTTCGGGCAATGAGCAGTTCTTC
14	NA	TRBJ2-3	NA	TRBV9	CASSVGGLTDTQYF	TGTGCCAGCAGCGTGGGGGGGCTGACAGATACGCAGTATTTT
13	NA	TRBJ1-1	NA	TRBV9	CASSVDDGEDAFF	TGTGCCAGCAGCGTAGATGACGGGGAGGATGCTTTCTTT
12	NA	TRBJ2-5	TRBD1	TRBV6-5	CASRNRGETQYF	TGTGCCAGCAGAAACAGGGGAGAGACCCAGTACTTC
17	NA	TRBJ1-1	NA	TRBV4-1	CASSITGREKMNTEAFF	TGCGCCAGCAGTATTACGGGGAGGGAAAAAATGAACACTGAAGCTTTCTTT
12	NA	TRBJ1-1	NA	TRBV29-1	CSIQQESTEAFF	TGCAGCATCCAACAGGAGAGCACTGAAGCTTTCTTT
16	NA	TRBJ2-2	TRBD1	TRBV6-5	CASSYPTGENTGELFF	TGTGCCAGCAGTTACCCTACAGGGGAGAACACCGGGGAGCTGTTTTTT
15	NA	TRBJ2-3	NA	TRBV28	CASSPPSGSVDTQYF	TGTGCCAGCAGTCCCCCATCGGGATCGGTGGATACGCAGTATTTT
15	NA	TRBJ2-2	TRBD2	TRBV29-1	CSVVLGGRNTGELFF	TGCAGCGTTGTTTTAGGCGGGAGGAACACCGGGGAGCTGTTTTTT
15	NA	TRBJ2-1	TRBD2	TRBV11-2	CASSKGTSSYNGQFF	TGTGCCAGCAGCAAAGGGACTAGCTCCTACAATGGGCAGTTCTTC
15	few	TRBJ2-7	NA	TRBV7-6	CASSSRDGDNYEQYF	TGTGCCAGCAGCTCGAGGGACGGGGACAACTACGAGCAGTACTTC
15	NA	TRBJ2-1	TRBD2	TRBV30	CAWSVTSGGYNEQFF	TGTGCCTGGAGTGTAACTAGCGGAGGATACAATGAGCAGTTCTTC
13	NA	TRBJ2-3	NA	TRBV7-2	CASSLVTGDTQYF	TGTGCCAGCAGCTTAGTAACGGGGGATACGCAGTATTTT
14	NA	TRBJ2-7	NA	TRBV5-1	CASSLASQSYEQYF	TGCGCCAGCAGCTTGGCTAGCCAGTCCTACGAGCAGTACTTC
16	NA	TRBJ2-2	NA	TRBV6-5	CASSYSERAGTGELFF	TGTGCCAGCAGCTACTCGGAAAGGGCGGGGACCGGGGAGCTGTTTTTT
15	NA	TRBJ2-7	TRBD1	TRBV30	CAWSVMTGSTYERYF	TGTGCCTGGAGTGTCATGACAGGGTCGACCTACGAGCGGTACTTC
16	few	TRBJ2-7	TRBD2	TRBV11-2	CASSFRGTSGSYEQYF	TGTGCCAGCAGCTTCCGCGGGACTAGCGGTTCCTACGAGCAGTACTTC
15	NA	TRBJ1-5	TRBD1	TRBV28	CASTLRDREGQPQHF	TGTGCCAGCACCCTAAGGGACAGGGAGGGCCAGCCCCAGCATTTT
14	few	TRBJ2-2	TRBD2	TRBV10-1	CASSSGIEAGELFF	TGCGCCAGCAGTAGCGGGATTGAAGCCGGGGAGCTGTTTTTT
13	few	TRBJ2-7	TRBD1	TRBV7-9	CASSLGDRDEQYF	TGTGCCAGCAGCTTAGGGGACAGAGACGAGCAGTACTTC
13	NA	TRBJ2-7	TRBD1	TRBV19	CASIDRVSYEQYF	TGTGCCAGTATCGACAGGGTGAGCTACGAGCAGTACTTC
14	few	TRBJ2-1	TRBD2	TRBV19	CASSLAGLAGEQFF	TGTGCCAGTAGTCTCGCCGGACTAGCGGGTGAGCAGTTCTTC
13	NA	TRBJ2-7	NA	TRBV11-2	CASSWTATYEQYF	TGTGCCAGCAGCTGGACAGCGACCTACGAGCAGTACTTC
13	NA	TRBJ2-5	TRBD1	TRBV28	CATDDRAPETQYF	TGTGCCACCGACGACAGGGCCCCAGAGACCCAGTACTTC